Included here is one T cell receptor (beta chain) sequence, with context. The target antigen is unknown. The junction departs from germline at one end; a sequencing error may be responsible. Three rounds of nested PCR, following a modified ARM-PCR protocol, produced the TCRbeta library. TCRdb re-called the multiplex PCR reads through MiXCR, storing one row per CDR3 protein. The sample consists of tens of thousands of distinct CDR3 sequences, 65% to 75% of them appearing once. These data are taken from a study of tumor and adjacent non-tumor tissue in lung cancer. This CDR3 has 16 residues. CDR1 is LGHNA and CDR2 is YNFKEQ in the germline V gene. Study-wide points: Higher tumor TCR diversity was associated with shorter survival.

No cell sorting was done before RNA was extracted from the tissue. This non-tumor lung sample came from over 3 cm beyond the tumor edge. This sequence was found in a woman aged 45-65 years with non-small cell lung cancer. The sample taken for sequencing was distant non-tumor lung tissue. The chain couples TRBV4-2 to TRBJ1-3, with D unresolved. The CDR3 DNA is TGTGTCAGCGGCCAAGAATCTCTGCGCTCTGGTAACACCATATATTTT. Its translation is CVSGQESLRSGNTIYF.